These 30 T cell receptor beta chains share one sample of origin, sequenced in a study of B cell selection in AIRE deficiency. The sorted conventional CD4 T cells were gated as CD4+CD127+. The assay was immunoSEQ multiplex PCR, and TCRdb's table has in-frame clones only and misses some. This sample has some 27,000 clones, with over 95% found just once. Sequenced input: CD4+CD127+ conventional T cells sorted from PBMCs. The receptors come from a human donor in good health.

The J gene is TRBJ1-2, the V gene TRBV6-1, with unresolved D. This CDR3 is built from 14 residues. With 5 bases removed from V and 9 bases from J, the gap between germline ends came to 19 bases. CDR1 is MNHNS and CDR2 is SASEGT in the germline V gene. The CDR3 protein is CASSTRRLPGSYTF. The CDR3 DNA reads TGTGCCAGCAGTACGAGGAGGCTACCCGGAAGCTACACCTTC.

The genes are TRBV6-1 and TRBJ1-5, with TRBD1 as a possible D gene (6 bases). Germline lookup yields CDR1 MNHNS and CDR2 SASEGT. V lost 7 bases and J 2 bases, leaving 15 bases between the germline ends. The CDR3 totals 15 residues. CDR3 amino acids: CASIIDRQRNQPQHF. As DNA, the CDR3 is TGTGCCAGCATCATTGACAGGCAGCGCAATCAGCCCCAGCATTTT.

The chain couples TRBV11-2 to TRBJ1-4; possible D gene TRBD1, 5 bases. Germline V CDR1 and CDR2: SGHAT, FQNNGV. This CDR3 is built from 15 residues. Trimming pared 3 bases from V and 0 bases from J, leaving 8 bases between. The CDR3 spells CASSFQGATNEKLFF. In DNA form, the CDR3 reads TGTGCCAGCAGCTTTCAGGGCGCAACTAATGAAAAACTGTTTTTT.

The chain employs TRBV9 and TRBJ2-3, with 15 nucleotides matching TRBD2. The J segment lost 7 bases and the V segment lost 2 bases, leaving 11 bases of the junction unmatched. Germline V lookup: CDR1 SGDLS, CDR2 YYNGEE. CDR3 size: 18 residues. The CDR3 DNA follows: TGTGCCAGCAGCGTTAGGCCGGGACTAGCGGGGGGTCCAAATACGCAGTATTTT. Its protein product is CASSVRPGLAGGPNTQYF. Filled out from reference TRBV9 and TRBJ2-3, the complete variable domain reads DSGVTQTPKHLITATGQRVTLRCSPRSGDLSVYWYQQSLDQGLQFLIQYYNGEERAKGNILERFSAQQFPDLHSELNLSSLELGDSALYFCASSVRPGLAGGPNTQYFGPGTRLTVL.

The J gene is TRBJ1-4, the V gene TRBV6-1; 7 bases agree with TRBD1. This CDR3 spans 13 amino acids. The V gene's germline CDR1 is MNHNS and CDR2 SASEGT. V was pared by 1 base and J by 7 bases, with 0 bases of the junction left unmatched. CDR3 nucleotide sequence: TGTGCCAGCAGTGAAGAGGGGGCTGAAAAACTGTTTTTT. Its translation: CASSEEGAEKLFF.

The rearrangement uses TRBV5-1 and TRBJ1-2; D unclear. The CDR3 has 16 amino acids. CDR1 SGHRS and CDR2 YFSETQ come from the germline V gene. V lost 0 bases and J lost 4, with 16 bases in between. The CDR3 DNA sequence: TGCGCCAGCAGCTTGGATGGGCAATACAAGGTCTATGGCTACACCTTC. It encodes CASSLDGQYKVYGYTF.

This CDR3 is CASSLAQPYNEQFF. The CDR3 region has the DNA TGCGCCAGCAGCTTGGCGCAGCCCTACAATGAGCAGTTCTTC. The chain combines TRBV5-1 with TRBJ2-1; D remains unclear. The ends were cut back, 0 bases at V and 2 bases at J, with 6 bases in the middle. CDR1 and CDR2 (germline): SGHRS, YFSETQ. The CDR3 consists of 14 residues. The full variable domain, its missing parts supplied by reference TRBV5-1 and TRBJ2-1, is KAGVTQTPRYLIKTRGQQVTLSCSPISGHRSVSWYQQTPGQGLQFLFEYFSETQRNKGNFPGRFSGRQFSNSRSEMNVSTLELGDSALYLCASSLAQPYNEQFFGPGTRLTVL.

The rearrangement links TRBV7-9 to TRBJ2-7; TRBD2 aligns across 11 bases. There are 14 residues in the CDR3. V lost 5 bases, J lost 2 bases, and 2 bases stayed unmatched. Germline V lookup: CDR1 SEHNR, CDR2 FQNEAQ (reference sequence). CDR3 sequence: CASSPTSGTYEQYF. The CDR3 DNA reads TGTGCCAGCAGCCCGACTAGCGGGACCTACGAGCAGTACTTC.

This chain uses TRBV19 with TRBJ2-7; 7 nucleotides align to TRBD1. Looked up from germline, CDR1 is LNHDA and CDR2 is SQIVND (reference sequence). This CDR3 spans 13 amino acids. V lost 4 bases and J lost 0; bases outside the gene matches: 0. CDR3 sequence: CASSRDSSYEQYF. The CDR3 region has the DNA TGTGCCAGTAGTAGGGACAGCTCCTACGAGCAGTACTTC.

The table lists this clone with a few counts. This chain connects TRBV5-4 to TRBJ2-5; 14 bases match TRBD2. Germline V gene sequence: CDR1 SGHNT, CDR2 YYREEE (reference sequence). The CDR3 consists of 17 residues. Trimming at V came to 4 bases and at J to 2 bases, leaving 7 bases not matched to a gene. In DNA form, the CDR3 reads TGTGCCAGCAGCACGGGACTAGCGGGAGTCCAACAAGAGACCCAGTACTTC. It is translated as CASSTGLAGVQQETQYF.

In DNA, the CDR3 is TGTGCCAGCAGCAGGGACGGAGGGCTTAGCCAGCCCCAGCATTTT. It yields the protein CASSRDGGLSQPQHF. The V call is TRBV5-4, the J call TRBJ1-5; tentative D call: TRBD1 (5 bases). The germline CDR1 and CDR2 sequences are SGHNT and YYREEE (reference sequence). Trimming took off 4 bases at V and 7 bases at J, with 18 bases between the two ends. The length of the CDR3 is 15 residues.

This clone was counted once. The genes are TRBV2 and TRBJ1-2; 10 bases match TRBD1. Germline CDR1 is SNHLY and CDR2 is FYNNEI. V shed 4 bases, J shed 2 bases, and the junction held 1 base outside the gene matches. The CDR3 spans 14 residues. CDR3 protein: CASSGGQGNYGYTF. The CDR3 DNA follows: TGTGCCAGCAGTGGGGGACAGGGGAACTATGGCTACACCTTC.

This chain links TRBV20-1 with TRBJ2-7; 8 nucleotides line up with TRBD1. V was pared by 4 bases and J by 8 bases, with 4 bases of the junction left unmatched. The germline CDR1 and CDR2 sequences are DFQATT and SNEGSKA (reference sequence). The length of the CDR3 is 11 residues. The CDR3 sequence: CSANRGFQQYF. The CDR3 nucleotides read TGCAGTGCTAACAGGGGGTTTCAGCAGTACTTC.

This clone was detected once. The chain carries TRBV25-1 and TRBJ1-2; 7 bases are a match to TRBD1. Per germline, CDR1 MGHDK and CDR2 SYGVNS. The CDR3 runs to 12 residues. V shed 6 bases and J 3 bases; nucleotides not matched to a gene: 1. The CDR3 protein is CASRDRYYGYTF. CDR3 DNA sequence: TGTGCCAGCAGGGACAGGTACTATGGCTACACCTTC.

V usage is TRBV5-1 and J usage is TRBJ2-2; no clear D. Germline CDR1 and CDR2: SGHRS and YFSETQ. Trimming left V 0 bases short and J 3 bases short, with 9 bases between. The CDR3 totals 15 residues. The CDR3 is CASSLARPDTGELFF. CDR3 bases: TGCGCCAGCAGCTTGGCCCGCCCGGACACCGGGGAGCTGTTTTTT.

V and J are TRBV19 and TRBJ1-2, with D tentatively TRBD1 (5 bases). Trimming removed 6 bases at V and 6 bases at J, with 17 bases between. CDR1 is LNHDA, CDR2 SQIVND, per germline (reference sequence). This CDR3 comprises 14 residues. This CDR3 reads CASRDWGSKNGYTF. CDR3 bases: TGTGCCAGTAGGGACTGGGGGTCGAAAAATGGCTACACCTTC.

The chain carries TRBV28 and TRBJ1-2; D uncertain. The ends were cut back, 5 bases at V and 4 bases at J, with 17 bases in the middle. Germline V CDR1 and CDR2: MDHEN, SYDVKM. The CDR3 runs to 15 residues. CDR3 sequence: CASSLLPTTLYGYTF. The DNA of the CDR3 is TGTGCCAGCAGTCTATTGCCTACAACGCTCTATGGCTACACCTTC.

The chain employs TRBV14 and TRBJ1-1; D remains ambiguous. CDR3 length: 13 amino acids. V dropped 0 bases and J dropped 4 bases, with 6 bases sitting between them. Germline V gene data show CDR1 as SGHDN and CDR2 as FVKESK. CDR3 bases: TGTGCCAGCAGCCAAGAAGTCGTCACTGAAGCTTTCTTT. This codes for CASSQEVVTEAFF.

The V call is TRBV27, the J call TRBJ1-6; D not resolved. This CDR3 is 13 amino acids long. Germline assignment: CDR1 MNHEY and CDR2 SMNVEV (reference sequence). Trimming left V 2 bases short and J 6 bases short, with 5 bases between. The CDR3 loop reads CASSLQPNSPLHF. The CDR3 region has the DNA TGTGCCAGCAGTTTACAGCCTAATTCACCCCTCCACTTT.

This chain connects TRBV18 to TRBJ2-5; no firm D call. Germline CDR1 reads KGHSH; CDR2 reads LQKENI. The V and J ends lost 6 bases and 14 bases respectively, with 19 bases between them. CDR3 length equals 12 residues. The CDR3 spells CASSRKDGPRYF. CDR3 DNA sequence: TGTGCCAGCTCTCGAAAGGACGGACCCAGATACTTC. Complete variable domain (other parts from reference TRBV18 and TRBJ2-5): NAGVMQNPRHLVRRRGQEARLRCSPMKGHSHVYWYRQLPEEGLKFMVYLQKENIIDESGMPKERFSAEFPKEGPSILRIQQVVRGDSAAYFCASSRKDGPRYFGPGTRLLVL.

In nucleotides, the CDR3 is TGTGCCAGCCGCCTCGACAAATTCACGCCCCTCCACTTT. This sequence encodes CASRLDKFTPLHF. This rearrangement joins TRBV27 to TRBJ1-6, with D hard to call. CDR3 length equals 13 residues. Germline V lookup: CDR1 MNHEY, CDR2 SMNVEV (reference sequence). The germline V and J ends were trimmed by 8 bases and 13 bases, with 18 bases remaining between them.

This chain joins TRBV4-1 and TRBJ1-3, with 7 positions matching TRBD1. The length of the CDR3 is 15 residues. The germline V gene encodes CDR1 MGHRA and CDR2 YSYEKL. The V and J ends lost 5 bases and 0 bases, in that order; junction bases with no gene match: 4. In DNA, the CDR3 is TGCGCCAGCAGCTCCAGGGGGATCTCTGGAAACACCATATATTTT. Translation gives CASSSRGISGNTIYF.

The rearrangement joins TRBV4-2 to TRBJ2-3, with TRBD2 identical over 11 bases. This CDR3 comprises 16 residues. V was pared by 3 bases and J by 5 bases, with 7 bases of the junction left unmatched. Looked up from germline, CDR1 is LGHNA and CDR2 is YNFKEQ. The CDR3 DNA sequence: TGTGCCAGCAGCCAGTCTAGCGGGGGGCTGGGAGATACGCAGTATTTT. The encoded protein is CASSQSSGGLGDTQYF.

This chain's CDR3 is CSVEVDGGTGNTIYF. The CDR3 DNA reads TGCAGCGTTGAAGTTGATGGCGGGACTGGAAACACCATATATTTT. The J gene is TRBJ1-3, the V gene TRBV29-1; D unresolved. The germline V gene encodes CDR1 SQVTM and CDR2 ANQGSEA. With 1 base removed from V and 2 bases from J, the gap between germline ends came to 12 bases. This CDR3 contains 15 residues.

The chain links TRBV5-4 to TRBJ2-7; 7 bases agree with TRBD1. Unmatched junction bases numbered 7, after V lost 6 bases and J lost 1 base. CDR1 and CDR2 (germline): SGHNT, YYREEE (reference sequence). This CDR3 has 14 residues. The CDR3 region is CASNKDRKSYEQYF. The CDR3 DNA reads as TGTGCCAGCAACAAGGACAGGAAGTCCTACGAGCAGTACTTC.

The chain combines TRBV18 with TRBJ1-1; D is unresolved. Germline-derived CDR1 and CDR2 are KGHSH and LQKENI. The CDR3 is made up of 13 amino acids. The V and J ends lost 6 bases and 5 bases respectively, with 13 bases between them. The CDR3 DNA is TGTGCCAGCTCCCTCGTCGGGGAGACTGAAGCTTTCTTT. This sequence encodes CASSLVGETEAFF.

The chain is built from TRBV7-9 and TRBJ1-5; 10 bases match TRBD1. The junction had 10 bases not matched to a gene; V was cut back by 5 bases and J by 6 bases. From germline, CDR1 is SEHNR and CDR2 FQNEAQ (reference sequence). CDR3 length: 16 residues. The CDR3 region is CASSPGGQGFSQPQHF. CDR3 coding DNA: TGTGCCAGCAGCCCAGGGGGACAGGGGTTCAGTCAGCCCCAGCATTTT.

This chain uses TRBV4-1 with TRBJ2-1, with 7 nucleotides matching TRBD2. Germline V gives CDR1 MGHRA, CDR2 YSYEKL. V lost 1 base, J lost 0 bases, and 6 bases stayed unmatched. The CDR3 totals 17 residues. The CDR3 protein is CASSQVGGGLSYNEQFF. The DNA of the CDR3 is TGCGCCAGCAGCCAAGTTGGCGGGGGTCTCTCCTACAATGAGCAGTTCTTC.

The chain links TRBV15 to TRBJ2-1, with TRBD2 matching 8 bases. V lost 5 bases and J lost 7; bases outside the gene matches: 13. Germline assignment: CDR1 LNHNV and CDR2 YYDKDF (reference sequence). There are 16 residues in the CDR3. The CDR3 nucleotides are TGTGCCACCAGCGGTCCTCCGGGACTAGTGGGAAATGAGCAGTTCTTC. This translates into CATSGPPGLVGNEQFF.

V gene TRBV4-1 combines with J gene TRBJ1-2, with D perhaps TRBD1 (6 bases). V shed 4 bases and J shed 8 bases, with 14 bases lying between them. The CDR3 totals 13 residues. Germline V gene sequence: CDR1 MGHRA, CDR2 YSYEKL. CDR3 region: CASSPSGAGGYTF. In DNA, the CDR3 is TGCGCCAGCAGCCCCTCGGGGGCTGGGGGCTACACCTTC.